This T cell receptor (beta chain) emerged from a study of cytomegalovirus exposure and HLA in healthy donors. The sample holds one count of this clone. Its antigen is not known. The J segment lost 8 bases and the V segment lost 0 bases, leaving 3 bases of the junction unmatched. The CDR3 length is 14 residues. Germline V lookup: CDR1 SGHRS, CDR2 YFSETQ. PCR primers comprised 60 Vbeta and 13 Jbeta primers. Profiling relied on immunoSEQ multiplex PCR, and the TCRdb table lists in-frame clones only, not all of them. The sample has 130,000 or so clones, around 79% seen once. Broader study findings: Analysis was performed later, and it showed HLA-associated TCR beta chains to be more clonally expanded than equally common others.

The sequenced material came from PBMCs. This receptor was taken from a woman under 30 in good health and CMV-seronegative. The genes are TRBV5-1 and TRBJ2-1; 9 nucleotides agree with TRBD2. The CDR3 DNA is TGCGCCAGCAGCTTGGTTAGCGGGAGATATGAGCAGTTCTTC. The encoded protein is CASSLVSGRYEQFF. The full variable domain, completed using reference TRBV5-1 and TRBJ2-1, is KAGVTQTPRYLIKTRGQQVTLSCSPISGHRSVSWYQQTPGQGLQFLFEYFSETQRNKGNFPGRFSGRQFSNSRSEMNVSTLELGDSALYLCASSLVSGRYEQFFGPGTRLTVL.